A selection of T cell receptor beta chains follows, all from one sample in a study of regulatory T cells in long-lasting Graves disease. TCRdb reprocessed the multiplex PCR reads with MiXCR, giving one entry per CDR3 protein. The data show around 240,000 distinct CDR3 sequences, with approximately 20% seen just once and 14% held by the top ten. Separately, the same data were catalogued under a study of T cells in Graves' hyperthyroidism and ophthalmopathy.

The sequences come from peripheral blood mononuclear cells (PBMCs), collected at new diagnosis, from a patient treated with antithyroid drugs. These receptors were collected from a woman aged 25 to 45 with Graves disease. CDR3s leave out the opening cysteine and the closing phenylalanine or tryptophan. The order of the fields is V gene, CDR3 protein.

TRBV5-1	ASSLTVAGGQETQY
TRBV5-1	ASSYGGGGDEKLF
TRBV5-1	ASSLAAGQGAGGYT
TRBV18	ASSPSLDDEQY
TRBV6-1	ASRLDLDRTRPDTQY
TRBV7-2	ASSLTSGTGELF
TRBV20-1	SARAGQGSSNYGYT
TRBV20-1	SARELGESTDTQY
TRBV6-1	ASRTDAQNTEAF
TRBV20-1	SASGGSGGSEQF
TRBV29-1	SVTGLPEQF
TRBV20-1	SARDTAANEQF
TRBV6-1	ASSETDRGSYEQY
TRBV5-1	ASSPAGLDNSPLH
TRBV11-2	ASSFGRSSGNTIY
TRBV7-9	ASSLVAESHLH
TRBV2	ASSLAGGGWDEQF
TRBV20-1	SAVQGSPPYEQY
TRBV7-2	ASSPDRGHSYEQY
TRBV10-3	AISEERDKKRAGTEAF
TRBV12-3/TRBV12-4	ASSSAKNIQY
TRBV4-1	ACRKPTTGTPFNTEAF
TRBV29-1	SVEPDRITEAF
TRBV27	ASSFYVGTPLNGYT
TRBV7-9	ASSLWEHTEAF
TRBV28	ASSWTGPAGYEQY
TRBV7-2	ASSPAGRGSGNTIY
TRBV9	ASSVEDGYGYT
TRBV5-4	ASSLAGSRDIQY
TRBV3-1	ASSQRGATYNEQF
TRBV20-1	SARDSRGANQETQY
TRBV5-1	ASSSGQAFYA
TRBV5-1	ASSLWGSGDSYEQY
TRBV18	ASSPLDPPPIYGYT
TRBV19	ASSIMAVGQPQH
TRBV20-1	SASDPSGSSYNEQF
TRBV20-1	SAARQGTSGGAGETQY
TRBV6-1	ASSSLPGTGLSYEQY
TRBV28	ASKFGSSYNEQF
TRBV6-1	ASRGCENQPQH